Listed below are T cell receptor beta chains from one sample, sequenced in a study of CD8 T cells in Susac syndrome. In TCRdb, the immunoSEQ multiplex PCR reads were re-called with MiXCR into one record per CDR3 protein. The sample records about 200,000 distinct CDR3 sequences, 85% to 95% being singletons. Sequencing was done on a sample of CD4+ T cells from PBMCs. Every receptor here comes from a human donor with multiple sclerosis. Each CDR3 is given with its conserved first and last residue. D genes are given only for firm matches. Not every row has a clone size; where given, it reads once, few, many or a size class.

V gene	clone size	CDR3 length	D gene	J gene	CDR3 protein	CDR3 DNA
TRBV20-1	-	16	TRBD2	TRBJ2-3	CSANPGLAGSADTQYF	TGCAGTGCCAACCCGGGACTAGCGGGGAGCGCAGATACGCAGTATTTT
TRBV5-1	few	17	-	TRBJ2-7	CASSLAPSRGSIYEQYF	TGCGCCAGCAGCTTGGCCCCCTCTAGGGGCAGCATCTACGAGCAGTACTTC
TRBV24-1	-	13	TRBD2	TRBJ2-3	CATSDGGTNTQYF	TGTGCCACCAGTGATGGGGGGACTAATACGCAGTATTTT
TRBV29-1	-	11	-	TRBJ1-1	CSVYVNTEAFF	TGCAGCGTTTACGTGAACACTGAAGCTTTCTTT
TRBV11-2	-	15	TRBD2	TRBJ2-7	CASSLEVAGAYEQYF	TGTGCCAGCAGCTTAGAAGTAGCGGGGGCCTACGAGCAGTACTTC
TRBV29-1	once	15	-	TRBJ2-6	CSVAGGGAGANVLTF	TGCAGCGTCGCAGGGGGGGGAGCTGGGGCCAACGTCCTGACTTTC
TRBV29-1	-	14	TRBD2	TRBJ2-3	CSVSWGGSTDTQYF	TGCAGCGTTTCGTGGGGGGGATCCACAGATACGCAGTATTTT
TRBV15	-	14	-	TRBJ1-1	CATSGVSAGTEAFF	TGTGCCACCAGCGGGGTTAGCGCGGGCACTGAAGCTTTCTTT
TRBV7-2	-	17	-	TRBJ2-6	CASSPRLVDSGANVLTF	TGTGCCAGCAGCCCCCGTCTTGTCGACTCTGGGGCCAACGTCCTGACTTTC
TRBV7-2	-	12	TRBD2	TRBJ2-5	CASSPGLGDKYF	TGTGCCAGCAGCCCGGGACTAGGCGACAAGTACTTC
TRBV29-1	-	10	-	TRBJ1-2	CSVEEAEGTF	TGCAGCGTTGAAGAGGCCGAGGGTACCTTC
TRBV20-1	-	12	-	TRBJ1-2	CSAPFGISVRTF	TGCAGTGCCCCCTTCGGCATATCGGTTCGCACCTTC
TRBV29-1	-	14	TRBD2	TRBJ2-1	CSGQRGSSYNEQFF	TGCAGCGGCCAGCGGGGGAGCTCCTACAATGAGCAGTTCTTC
TRBV7-9	-	19	TRBD2	TRBJ2-7	CASSLAGLAGGQVTYEQYF	TGTGCCAGCAGCTTAGCGGGGCTAGCGGGGGGGCAAGTGACCTACGAGCAGTACTTC
TRBV29-1	-	11	-	TRBJ1-2	CSVEDLRGYTF	TGCAGCGTTGAAGATTTGCGGGGCTACACCTTC
TRBV25-1	-	15	-	TRBJ2-2	CASSPRASVTGELFF	TGTGCCAGCAGCCCCCGAGCTAGCGTCACCGGGGAGCTGTTTTTT
TRBV29-1	-	13	TRBD1	TRBJ1-2	CSIRDSNFYGYTF	TGCAGCATCCGGGACAGCAATTTTTATGGCTACACCTTC
TRBV27	-	13	TRBD1	TRBJ1-6	CASTTGFDSPLHF	TGTGCCAGCACGACAGGGTTTGATTCACCCCTCCACTTT
TRBV27	-	15	-	TRBJ1-2	CASSLSLDKVYGYTF	TGTGCCAGCAGTTTATCCCTAGACAAGGTCTATGGCTACACCTTC
TRBV9	-	16	TRBD2	TRBJ2-3	CASSAEASGNPDTQYF	TGTGCCAGCAGCGCAGAGGCTAGCGGGAACCCAGATACGCAGTATTTT
TRBV9	-	12	-	TRBJ1-2	CASSRDAYGYTF	TGTGCCAGCAGCCGGGACGCTTATGGCTACACCTTC
TRBV3-1	-	17	-	TRBJ2-2	CASSLGGTQMNTGELFF	TGTGCCAGCAGCCTAGGCGGGACACAAATGAACACCGGGGAGCTGTTTTTT
TRBV23-1	-	12	-	TRBJ1-5	CASSQSRQPQHF	TGCGCCAGCAGTCAATCGCGCCAGCCCCAGCATTTT
TRBV2	-	14	TRBD1	TRBJ1-5	CASRDDRGGQPQHF	TGTGCCAGCAGAGACGACAGGGGGGGTCAGCCCCAGCATTTT
TRBV27	-	15	TRBD2	TRBJ2-3	CASSVAGFSTDTQYF	TGTGCCAGCAGTGTAGCGGGTTTTAGCACAGATACGCAGTATTTT
TRBV18	-	15	-	TRBJ2-3	CASSFTGTRTDTQYF	TGTGCCAGCTCATTTACCGGGACACGCACAGATACGCAGTATTTT
TRBV3-1	-	14	-	TRBJ2-3	CASSQDRTTDTQYF	TGTGCCAGCAGCCAAGATCGGACTACAGATACGCAGTATTTT
TRBV25-1	-	16	-	TRBJ2-3	CASSESRLAVGDTQYF	TGTGCCAGCAGTGAATCTCGGCTTGCAGTTGGCGATACGCAGTATTTT
TRBV20-1	-	12	-	TRBJ2-7	CSARGVDYEQYF	TGCAGTGCTAGAGGGGTGGACTACGAGCAGTACTTC
TRBV5-6	-	15	TRBD1	TRBJ1-5	CASNSRTGGHQPQHF	TGTGCCAGCAACTCCCGGACAGGGGGCCATCAGCCCCAGCATTTT
TRBV5-4	-	16	-	TRBJ2-3	CASSSTSAGEADTQYF	TGTGCCAGCAGCTCCACGTCGGCAGGGGAGGCAGATACGCAGTATTTT
TRBV18	-	13	-	TRBJ1-2	CASSPGHSQGYTF	TGTGCCAGCTCACCAGGGCATTCTCAGGGCTACACCTTC
TRBV3-1	once	11	-	TRBJ2-4	CASSLGQSWYF	TGTGCCAGCAGCCTTGGACAGTCTTGGTACTTC
TRBV23-1	-	14	-	TRBJ2-7	CASRLDSYSYEQYF	TGCGCCAGCAGACTGGACAGTTACTCCTACGAGCAGTACTTC
TRBV7-9	-	14	TRBD2	TRBJ2-1	CASSGAGVYNEQFF	TGTGCCAGCAGCGGCGCGGGAGTATACAATGAGCAGTTCTTC
TRBV2	-	17	TRBD2	TRBJ2-3	CASRVTSGGAFTDTQYF	TGTGCCAGCAGGGTCACTAGCGGGGGGGCCTTTACAGATACGCAGTATTTT
TRBV20-1	-	14	TRBD1	TRBJ2-5	CSATTGTGRETQYF	TGCAGTGCTACAACCGGGACAGGGAGAGAGACCCAGTACTTC
TRBV7-9	-	14	-	TRBJ1-1	CASSAQQGNTEAFF	TGTGCCAGCAGCGCGCAACAGGGGAACACTGAAGCTTTCTTT
TRBV4-2	-	15	TRBD1	TRBJ1-6	CASSQDDRGNSPLHF	TGTGCCAGCAGCCAAGATGACAGGGGGAATTCACCCCTCCACTTT
TRBV20-1	-	12	-	TRBJ2-3	CSAGTGSDTQYF	TGCAGTGCTGGTACAGGGTCAGATACGCAGTATTTT
TRBV29-1	-	11	TRBD1	TRBJ1-1	CSVGTAAEAFF	TGCAGCGTAGGGACAGCCGCTGAAGCTTTCTTT
TRBV11-2	-	15	TRBD1	TRBJ1-5	CASSSNGQGGQPQHF	TGTGCCAGCAGCTCCAATGGACAGGGTGGACAGCCCCAGCATTTT
TRBV9	once	14	-	TRBJ1-1	CASSVAGSGTEAFF	TGTGCCAGCAGCGTAGCTGGGTCGGGCACTGAAGCTTTCTTT
TRBV12-3/TRBV12-4	-	12	-	TRBJ2-3	CASSLKGHTQYF	TGTGCCAGCAGTTTGAAGGGCCATACGCAGTATTTT
TRBV9	-	16	TRBD1	TRBJ2-1	CASSAGQVSSYNEQFF	TGTGCCAGCAGCGCCGGACAGGTCTCCTCCTACAATGAGCAGTTCTTC
TRBV6-1	-	14	-	TRBJ2-5	CASSDRALAETQYF	TGTGCCAGCAGTGATCGGGCGTTGGCAGAGACCCAGTACTTC
TRBV12-5	-	15	-	TRBJ1-2	CASGPRGRGHGSYTF	TGTGCTAGTGGTCCGAGGGGCAGGGGCCATGGGAGCTACACCTTC
TRBV11-3	once	15	TRBD1	TRBJ2-1	CASSRDRERGDEQFF	TGTGCCAGCAGCCGGGACAGGGAAAGGGGGGATGAGCAGTTCTTC
TRBV3-1	-	13	-	TRBJ1-5	CASSQSAGQPQHF	TGTGCCAGCAGCCAATCGGCGGGTCAGCCCCAGCATTTT
TRBV20-1	-	17	TRBD2	TRBJ2-1	CSARDFLGGLVGNEQFF	TGCAGTGCTAGAGATTTTTTGGGGGGACTAGTAGGGAATGAGCAGTTCTTC
TRBV3-1	-	14	TRBD1	TRBJ2-1	CASGRQGTYNEQFF	TGTGCCAGCGGACGACAGGGGACCTACAATGAGCAGTTCTTC
TRBV30	-	11	-	TRBJ2-3	CAWGSTDTQYF	TGTGCCTGGGGAAGCACAGATACGCAGTATTTT
TRBV6-5	-	16	-	TRBJ1-2	CASSYYSAREADGYTF	TGTGCCAGCAGTTACTACTCGGCCAGGGAGGCCGATGGCTACACCTTC
TRBV20-1	-	13	-	TRBJ1-5	CSARQGIGQPQHF	TGCAGTGCTAGACAGGGGATTGGTCAGCCCCAGCATTTT
TRBV14	-	14	-	TRBJ1-6	CASSEGSYNSPLHF	TGTGCCAGCAGCGAAGGAAGCTATAATTCACCCCTCCACTTT
TRBV4-2	-	17	-	TRBJ2-1	CASSQVTASSSYNEQFF	TGTGCCAGCAGCCAAGTGACGGCCTCGAGCTCCTACAATGAGCAGTTCTTC
TRBV15	-	15	-	TRBJ1-1	CATSRDRYGNTEAFF	TGTGCCACCAGCAGGGACCGTTACGGAAACACTGAAGCTTTCTTT
TRBV9	-	12	-	TRBJ1-3	CASSVEGNTIYF	TGTGCCAGCAGCGTAGAGGGAAACACCATATATTTT
TRBV20-1	-	11	-	TRBJ1-2	CSAIFVDGYTF	TGCAGTGCTATATTCGTGGATGGCTACACCTTC